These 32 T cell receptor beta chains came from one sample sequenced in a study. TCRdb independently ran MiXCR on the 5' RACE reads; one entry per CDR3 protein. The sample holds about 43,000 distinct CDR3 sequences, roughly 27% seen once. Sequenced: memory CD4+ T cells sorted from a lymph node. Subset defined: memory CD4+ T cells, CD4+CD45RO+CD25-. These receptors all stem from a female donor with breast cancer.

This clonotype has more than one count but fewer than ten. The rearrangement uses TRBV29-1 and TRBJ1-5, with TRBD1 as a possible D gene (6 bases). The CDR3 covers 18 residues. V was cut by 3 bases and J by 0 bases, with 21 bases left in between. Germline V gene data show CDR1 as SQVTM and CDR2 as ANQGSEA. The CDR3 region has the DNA TGCAGCGTTGACGGGGGCCGGGGAGGGGTACATAGCAATCAGCCCCAGCATTTT. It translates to CSVDGGRGGVHSNQPQHF.

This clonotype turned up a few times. The CDR3 protein is CSVPGGGHEQYF. The CDR3 DNA is TGCAGCGTTCCAGGGGGCGGCCACGAGCAGTACTTC. J is TRBJ2-7 and V is TRBV29-1; 8 bases fit TRBD1. CDR1 is SQVTM, CDR2 ANQGSEA, per germline. The CDR3 covers 12 residues. Germline trimming cut 5 bases from V and 5 bases from J; bases unmatched to any gene: 5.

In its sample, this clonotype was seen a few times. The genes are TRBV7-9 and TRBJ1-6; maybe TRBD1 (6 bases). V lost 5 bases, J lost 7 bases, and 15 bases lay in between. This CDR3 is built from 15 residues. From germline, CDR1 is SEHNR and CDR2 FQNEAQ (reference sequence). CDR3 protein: CASSPPRGPNSPLHF. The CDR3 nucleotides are TGTGCCAGCAGCCCCCCCCGGGGGCCCAATTCACCCCTCCACTTT.

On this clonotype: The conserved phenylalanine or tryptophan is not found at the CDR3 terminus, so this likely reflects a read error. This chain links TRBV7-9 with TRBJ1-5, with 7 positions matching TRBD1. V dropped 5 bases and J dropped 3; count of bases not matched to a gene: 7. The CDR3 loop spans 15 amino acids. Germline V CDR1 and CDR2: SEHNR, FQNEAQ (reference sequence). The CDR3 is CASSLGQANNQPQHS. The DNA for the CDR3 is TGTGCCAGCAGCCTCGGACAGGCAAACAATCAGCCCCAGCATTCT.

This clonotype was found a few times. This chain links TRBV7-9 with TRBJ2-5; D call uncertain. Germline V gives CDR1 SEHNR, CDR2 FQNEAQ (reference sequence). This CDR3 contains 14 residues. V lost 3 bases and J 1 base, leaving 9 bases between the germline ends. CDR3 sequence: CASSLVPSQETQYF. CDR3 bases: TGTGCCAGCAGCTTGGTCCCGAGCCAAGAGACCCAGTACTTC.

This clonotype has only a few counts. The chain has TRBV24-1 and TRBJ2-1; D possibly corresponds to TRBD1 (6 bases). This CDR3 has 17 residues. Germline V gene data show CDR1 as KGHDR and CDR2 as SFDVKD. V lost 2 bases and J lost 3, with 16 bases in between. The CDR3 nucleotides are TGTGCCACCAGTGATTCCGCCACAGGGATAGGCTACAATGAGCAGTTCTTC. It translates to CATSDSATGIGYNEQFF.

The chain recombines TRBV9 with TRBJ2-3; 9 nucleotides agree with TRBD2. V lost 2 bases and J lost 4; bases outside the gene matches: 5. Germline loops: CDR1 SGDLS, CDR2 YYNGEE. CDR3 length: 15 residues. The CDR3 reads CASSVTAGGSDTQYF. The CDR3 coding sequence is TGTGCCAGCAGCGTGACGGCGGGGGGGTCAGATACGCAGTATTTT.

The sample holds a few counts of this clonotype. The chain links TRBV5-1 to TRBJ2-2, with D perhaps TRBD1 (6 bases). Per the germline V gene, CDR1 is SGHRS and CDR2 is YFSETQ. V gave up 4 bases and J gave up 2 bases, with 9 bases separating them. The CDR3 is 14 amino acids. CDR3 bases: TGCGCCAGCAGCCTCAGGGGTAACACCGGGGAGCTGTTTTTT. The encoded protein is CASSLRGNTGELFF.

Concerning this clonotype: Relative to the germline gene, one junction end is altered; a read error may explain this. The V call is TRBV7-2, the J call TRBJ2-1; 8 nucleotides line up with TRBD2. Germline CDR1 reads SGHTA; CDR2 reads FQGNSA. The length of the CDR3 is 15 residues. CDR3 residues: CANSPERGGPNEQFF. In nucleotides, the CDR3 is TGTGCCAACAGCCCAGAACGGGGGGGTCCCAATGAGCAGTTCTTC.

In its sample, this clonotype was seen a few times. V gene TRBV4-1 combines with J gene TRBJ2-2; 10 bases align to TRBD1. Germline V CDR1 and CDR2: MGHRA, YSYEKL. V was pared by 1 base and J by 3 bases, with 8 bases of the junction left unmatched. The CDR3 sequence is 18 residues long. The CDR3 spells CASSQGVADRGYTGELFF. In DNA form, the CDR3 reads TGCGCCAGCAGCCAAGGGGTAGCGGACAGGGGGTACACCGGGGAGCTGTTTTTT.

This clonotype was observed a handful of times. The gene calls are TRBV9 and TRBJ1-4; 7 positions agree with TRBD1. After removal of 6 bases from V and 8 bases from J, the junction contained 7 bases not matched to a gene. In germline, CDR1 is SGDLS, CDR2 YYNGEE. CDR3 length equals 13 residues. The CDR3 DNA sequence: TGTGCCAGCAACCGACAGGGTGGAGAAAAACTGTTTTTT. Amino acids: CASNRQGGEKLFF.

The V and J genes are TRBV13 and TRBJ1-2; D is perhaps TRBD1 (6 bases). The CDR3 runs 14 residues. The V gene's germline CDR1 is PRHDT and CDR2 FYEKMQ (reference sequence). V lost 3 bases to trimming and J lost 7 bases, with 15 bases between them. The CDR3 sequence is CASSFGQLLGGYTF. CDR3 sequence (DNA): TGTGCCAGCAGCTTCGGACAGCTACTGGGTGGCTACACCTTC.

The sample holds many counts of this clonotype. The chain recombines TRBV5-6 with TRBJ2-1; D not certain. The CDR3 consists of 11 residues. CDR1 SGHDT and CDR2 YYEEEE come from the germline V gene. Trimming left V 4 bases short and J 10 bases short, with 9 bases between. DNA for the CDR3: TGTGCCAGCAGCCATGGACGGGAGCAGTTCTTC. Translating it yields CASSHGREQFF.

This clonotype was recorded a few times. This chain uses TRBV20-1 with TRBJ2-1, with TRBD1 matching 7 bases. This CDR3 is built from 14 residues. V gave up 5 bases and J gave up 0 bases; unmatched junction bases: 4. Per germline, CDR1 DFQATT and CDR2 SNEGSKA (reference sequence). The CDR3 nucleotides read TGCAGTGCTGGACAGGACCTCTCCTACAATGAGCAGTTCTTC. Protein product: CSAGQDLSYNEQFF.

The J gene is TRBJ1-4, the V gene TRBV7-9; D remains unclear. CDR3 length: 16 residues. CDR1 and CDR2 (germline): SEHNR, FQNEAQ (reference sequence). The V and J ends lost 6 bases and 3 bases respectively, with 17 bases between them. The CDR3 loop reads CASRPGPSAPNEKLFF. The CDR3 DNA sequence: TGTGCCAGCAGGCCCGGCCCTTCCGCACCTAATGAAAAACTGTTTTTT.

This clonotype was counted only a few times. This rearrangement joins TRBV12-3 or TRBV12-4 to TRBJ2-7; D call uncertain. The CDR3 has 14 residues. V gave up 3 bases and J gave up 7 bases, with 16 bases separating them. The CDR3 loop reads CASSFATNVGEQYF. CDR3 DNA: TGTGCCAGCAGTTTCGCGACAAATGTGGGGGAGCAGTACTTC.

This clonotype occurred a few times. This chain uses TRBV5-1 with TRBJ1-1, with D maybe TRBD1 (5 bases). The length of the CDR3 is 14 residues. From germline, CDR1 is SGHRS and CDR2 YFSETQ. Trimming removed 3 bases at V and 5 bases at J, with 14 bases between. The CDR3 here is CASSSGTATTEAFF. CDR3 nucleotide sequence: TGCGCCAGCAGCTCCGGGACGGCTACAACTGAAGCTTTCTTT.

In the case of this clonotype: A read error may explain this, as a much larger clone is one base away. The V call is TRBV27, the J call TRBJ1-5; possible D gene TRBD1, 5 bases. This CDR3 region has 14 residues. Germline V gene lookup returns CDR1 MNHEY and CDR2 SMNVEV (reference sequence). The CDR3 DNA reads TGTACCAGCAGTCCGTACAGGCGAGATCAGCCCCAGCATTTT. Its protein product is CTSSPYRRDQPQHF.

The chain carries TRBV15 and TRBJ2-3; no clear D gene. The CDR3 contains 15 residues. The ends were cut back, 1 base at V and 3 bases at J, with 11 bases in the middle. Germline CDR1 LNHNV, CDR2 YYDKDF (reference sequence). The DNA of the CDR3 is TGTGCCACCAGCAGAGGCCCCGCCTATACAGATACGCAGTATTTT. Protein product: CATSRGPAYTDTQYF.

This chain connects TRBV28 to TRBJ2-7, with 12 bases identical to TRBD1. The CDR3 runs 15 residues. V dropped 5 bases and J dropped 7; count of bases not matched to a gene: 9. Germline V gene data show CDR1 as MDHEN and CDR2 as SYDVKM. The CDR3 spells CASSISGQGAREQYF. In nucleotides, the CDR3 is TGTGCCAGCAGTATTTCGGGACAGGGGGCGAGGGAGCAGTACTTC.

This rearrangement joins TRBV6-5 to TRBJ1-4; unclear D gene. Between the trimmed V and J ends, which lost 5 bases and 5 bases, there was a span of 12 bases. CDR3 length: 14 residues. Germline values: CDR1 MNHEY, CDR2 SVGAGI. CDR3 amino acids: CASSRLSRNEKLFF. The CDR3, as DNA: TGTGCCAGCAGTCGGCTCTCGAGGAATGAAAAACTGTTTTTT.

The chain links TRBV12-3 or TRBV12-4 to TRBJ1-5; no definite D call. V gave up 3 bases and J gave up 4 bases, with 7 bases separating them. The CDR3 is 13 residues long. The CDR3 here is CASSFSGNQPQHF. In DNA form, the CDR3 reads TGTGCCAGCAGTTTCTCGGGTAATCAGCCCCAGCATTTT.

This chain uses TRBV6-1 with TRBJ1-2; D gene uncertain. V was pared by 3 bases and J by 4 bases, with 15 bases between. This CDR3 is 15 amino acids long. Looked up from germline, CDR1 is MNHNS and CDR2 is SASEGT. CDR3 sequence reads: CASSDGSGLIYGYTF. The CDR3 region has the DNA TGTGCCAGCAGTGACGGATCCGGTCTGATCTATGGCTACACCTTC.

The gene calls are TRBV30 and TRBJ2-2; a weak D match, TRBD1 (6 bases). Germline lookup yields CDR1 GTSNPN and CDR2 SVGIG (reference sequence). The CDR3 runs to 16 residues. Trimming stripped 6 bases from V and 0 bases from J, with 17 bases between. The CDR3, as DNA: TGTGCCTGCTGGGCAACTGAGGGGGCGAACACCGGGGAGCTGTTTTTT. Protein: CACWATEGANTGELFF.

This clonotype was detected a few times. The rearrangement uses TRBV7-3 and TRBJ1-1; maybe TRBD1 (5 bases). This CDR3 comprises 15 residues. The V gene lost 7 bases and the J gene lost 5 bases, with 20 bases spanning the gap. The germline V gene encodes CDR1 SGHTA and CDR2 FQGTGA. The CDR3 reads CASTDRGALGTEAFF. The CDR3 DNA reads TGTGCCAGCACCGACAGAGGGGCGTTGGGTACTGAAGCTTTCTTT.

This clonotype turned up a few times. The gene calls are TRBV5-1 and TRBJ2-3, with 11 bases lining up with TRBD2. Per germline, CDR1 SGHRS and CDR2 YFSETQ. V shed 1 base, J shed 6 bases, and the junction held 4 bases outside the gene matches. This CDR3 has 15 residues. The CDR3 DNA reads TGCGCCAGCAGCTTGACTAGCGGGAGTCAGGATACGCAGTATTTT. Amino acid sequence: CASSLTSGSQDTQYF.

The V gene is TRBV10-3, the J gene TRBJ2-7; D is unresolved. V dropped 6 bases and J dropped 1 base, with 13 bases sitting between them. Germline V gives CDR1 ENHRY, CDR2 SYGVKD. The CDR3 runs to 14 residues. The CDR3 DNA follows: TGTGCCATCAGAAATCCAGGAGATTCCTACGAGCAGTACTTC. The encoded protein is CAIRNPGDSYEQYF.

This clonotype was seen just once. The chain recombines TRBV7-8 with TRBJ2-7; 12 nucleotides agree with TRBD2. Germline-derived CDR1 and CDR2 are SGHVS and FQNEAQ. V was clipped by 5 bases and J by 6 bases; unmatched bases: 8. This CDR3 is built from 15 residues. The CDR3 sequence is CASSTRGLAGCEQYF. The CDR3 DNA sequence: TGTGCCAGCAGCACTAGAGGACTAGCGGGGTGCGAGCAGTACTTC. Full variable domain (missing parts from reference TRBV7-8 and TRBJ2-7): GAGVSQSPRYKVAKRGQDVALRCDPISGHVSLFWYQQALGQGPEFLTYFQNEAQLDKSGLPSDRFFAERPEGSVSTLKIQRTQQEDSAVYLCASSTRGLAGCEQYFGPGTRLTVT.

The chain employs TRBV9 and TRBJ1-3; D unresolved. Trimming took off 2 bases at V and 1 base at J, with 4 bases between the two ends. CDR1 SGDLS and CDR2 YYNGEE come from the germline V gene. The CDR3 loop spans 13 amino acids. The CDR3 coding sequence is TGTGCCAGCAGCGTCTCTTCTGGAAACACCATATATTTT. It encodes CASSVSSGNTIYF.

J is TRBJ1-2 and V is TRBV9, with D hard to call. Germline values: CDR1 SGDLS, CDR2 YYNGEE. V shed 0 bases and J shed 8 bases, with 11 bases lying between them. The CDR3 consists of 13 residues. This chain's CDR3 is CASSVDTAGGYTF. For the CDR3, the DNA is TGTGCCAGCAGCGTAGATACAGCCGGGGGCTACACCTTC. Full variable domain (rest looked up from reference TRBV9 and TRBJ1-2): DSGVTQTPKHLITATGQRVTLRCSPRSGDLSVYWYQQSLDQGLQFLIQYYNGEERAKGNILERFSAQQFPDLHSELNLSSLELGDSALYFCASSVDTAGGYTFGSGTRLTVV.

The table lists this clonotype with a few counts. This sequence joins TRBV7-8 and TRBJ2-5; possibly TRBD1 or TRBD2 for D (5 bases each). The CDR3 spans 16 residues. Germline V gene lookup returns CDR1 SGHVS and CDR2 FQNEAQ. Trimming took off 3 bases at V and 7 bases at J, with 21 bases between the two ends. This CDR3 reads CASSFRWTGPQGTQYF. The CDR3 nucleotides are TGTGCCAGCAGCTTTCGTTGGACGGGGCCCCAGGGGACCCAGTACTTC.

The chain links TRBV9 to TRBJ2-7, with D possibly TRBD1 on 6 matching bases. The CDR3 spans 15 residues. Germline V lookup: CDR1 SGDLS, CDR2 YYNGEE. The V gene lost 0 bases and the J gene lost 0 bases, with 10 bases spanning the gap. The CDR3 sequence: CASSVGGQHSYEQYF. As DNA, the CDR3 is TGTGCCAGCAGCGTAGGCGGACAGCACTCCTACGAGCAGTACTTC.